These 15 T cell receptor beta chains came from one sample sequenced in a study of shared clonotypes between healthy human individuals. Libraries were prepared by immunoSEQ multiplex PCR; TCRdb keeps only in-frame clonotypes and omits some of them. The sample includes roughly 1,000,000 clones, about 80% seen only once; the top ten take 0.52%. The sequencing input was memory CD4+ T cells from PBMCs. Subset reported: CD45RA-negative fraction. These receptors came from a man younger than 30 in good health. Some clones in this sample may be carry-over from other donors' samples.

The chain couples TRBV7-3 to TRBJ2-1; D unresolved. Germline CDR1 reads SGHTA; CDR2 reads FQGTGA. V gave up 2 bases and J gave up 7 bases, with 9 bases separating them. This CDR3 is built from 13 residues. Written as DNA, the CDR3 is TGTGCCAGCAGCTTACTCGTAATGAATGAGCAGTTCTTC. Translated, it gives CASSLLVMNEQFF.

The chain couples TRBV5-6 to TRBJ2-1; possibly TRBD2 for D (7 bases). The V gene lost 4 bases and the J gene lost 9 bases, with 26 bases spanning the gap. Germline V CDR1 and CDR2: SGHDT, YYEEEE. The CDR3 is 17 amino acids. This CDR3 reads CASSPLGGAGIGGEQFF. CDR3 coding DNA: TGTGCCAGCAGCCCACTGGGGGGGGCTGGTATTGGAGGTGAGCAGTTCTTC.

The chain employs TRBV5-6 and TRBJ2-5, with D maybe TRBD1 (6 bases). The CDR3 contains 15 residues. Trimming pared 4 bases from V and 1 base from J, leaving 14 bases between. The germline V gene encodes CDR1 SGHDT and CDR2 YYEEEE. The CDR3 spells CASSRPTGFQETQYF. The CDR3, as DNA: TGTGCCAGCAGCCGACCGACAGGATTCCAAGAGACCCAGTACTTC.

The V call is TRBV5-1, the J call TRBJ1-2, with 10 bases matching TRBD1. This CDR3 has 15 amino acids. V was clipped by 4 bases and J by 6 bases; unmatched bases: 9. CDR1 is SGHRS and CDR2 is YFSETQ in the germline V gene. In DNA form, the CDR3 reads TGCGCCAGCAGCCTCTCGGGACAGGGGTCTGATGGCTACACCTTC. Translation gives CASSLSGQGSDGYTF.

The CDR3 protein is CASSMNQRETQYF. The CDR3 coding sequence is TGTGCCAGTAGTATGAATCAACGGGAGACCCAGTACTTC. The genes are TRBV19 and TRBJ2-5; D is uncertain. The length of the CDR3 is 13 residues. Trimming left V 3 bases short and J 5 bases short, with 10 bases between. Germline loops: CDR1 LNHDA, CDR2 SQIVND (reference sequence).

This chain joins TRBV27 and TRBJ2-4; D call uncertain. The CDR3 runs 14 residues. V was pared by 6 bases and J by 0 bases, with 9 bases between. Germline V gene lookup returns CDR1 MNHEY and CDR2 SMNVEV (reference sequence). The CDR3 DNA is TGTGCCAGCAGGGACGGTATAGCCAAAAACATTCAGTACTTC. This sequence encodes CASRDGIAKNIQYF.

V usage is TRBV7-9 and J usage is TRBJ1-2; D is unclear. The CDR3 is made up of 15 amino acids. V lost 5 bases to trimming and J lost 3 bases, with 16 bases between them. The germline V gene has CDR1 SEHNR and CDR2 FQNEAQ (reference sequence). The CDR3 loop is CASSRAFLADYGYTF. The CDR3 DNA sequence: TGTGCCAGCAGCCGGGCTTTCCTGGCGGACTATGGCTACACCTTC.

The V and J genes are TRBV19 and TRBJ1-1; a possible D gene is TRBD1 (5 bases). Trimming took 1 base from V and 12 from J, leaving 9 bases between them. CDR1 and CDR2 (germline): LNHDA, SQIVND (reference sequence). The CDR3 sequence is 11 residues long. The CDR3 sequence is CASSIGGASFF. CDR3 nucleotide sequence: TGTGCCAGTAGTATAGGGGGCGCATCTTTCTTT.

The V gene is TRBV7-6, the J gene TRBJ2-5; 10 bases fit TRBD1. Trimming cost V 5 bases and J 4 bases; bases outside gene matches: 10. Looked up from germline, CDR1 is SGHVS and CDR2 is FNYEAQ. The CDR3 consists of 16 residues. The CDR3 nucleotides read TGTGCCAGCAGCCGTACGACAGGGGGCATTGGAGAGACCCAGTACTTC. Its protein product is CASSRTTGGIGETQYF.

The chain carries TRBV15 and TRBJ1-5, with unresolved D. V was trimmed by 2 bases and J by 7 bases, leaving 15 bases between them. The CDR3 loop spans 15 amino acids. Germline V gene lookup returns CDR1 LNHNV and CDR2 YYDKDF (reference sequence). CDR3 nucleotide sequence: TGTGCCACCAGCAGACAGCCGGTCGGTGGGCAGCCCCAGCATTTT. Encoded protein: CATSRQPVGGQPQHF. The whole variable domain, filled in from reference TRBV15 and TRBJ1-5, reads DAMVIQNPRYQVTQFGKPVTLSCSQTLNHNVMYWYQQKSSQAPKLLFHYYDKDFNNEADTPDNFQSRRPNTSFCFLDIRSPGLGDTAMYLCATSRQPVGGQPQHFGDGTRLSIL.

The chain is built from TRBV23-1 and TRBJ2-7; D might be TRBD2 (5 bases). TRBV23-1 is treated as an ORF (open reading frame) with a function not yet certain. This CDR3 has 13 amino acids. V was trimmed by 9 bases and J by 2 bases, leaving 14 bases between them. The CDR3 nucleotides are TGCGCCAGAAGGGAGCCAGGACCCTACGAGCAGTACTTC. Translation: CARREPGPYEQYF.

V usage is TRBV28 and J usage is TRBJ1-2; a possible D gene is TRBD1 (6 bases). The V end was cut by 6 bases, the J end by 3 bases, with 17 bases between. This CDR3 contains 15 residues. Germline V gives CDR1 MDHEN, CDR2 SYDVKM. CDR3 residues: CASRQRGAGDYGYTF. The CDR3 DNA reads TGTGCCAGCAGACAACGGGGGGCAGGCGACTATGGCTACACCTTC.

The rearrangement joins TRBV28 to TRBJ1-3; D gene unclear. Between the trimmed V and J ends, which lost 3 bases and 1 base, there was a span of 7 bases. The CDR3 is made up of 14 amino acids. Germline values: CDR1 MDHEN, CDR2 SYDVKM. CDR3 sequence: CASSFGVSGNTIYF. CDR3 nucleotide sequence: TGTGCCAGCAGTTTTGGAGTTTCTGGAAACACCATATATTTT.

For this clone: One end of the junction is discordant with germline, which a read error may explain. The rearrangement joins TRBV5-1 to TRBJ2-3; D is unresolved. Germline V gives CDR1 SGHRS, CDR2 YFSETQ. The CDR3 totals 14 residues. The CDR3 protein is CTSSQTQTGQTQYF. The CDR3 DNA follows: TGCACCAGCAGTCAAACCCAGACGGGCCAAACGCAGTATTTT. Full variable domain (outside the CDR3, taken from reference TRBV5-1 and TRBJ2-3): KAGVTQTPRYLIKTRGQQVTLSCSPISGHRSVSWYQQTPGQGLQFLFEYFSETQRNKGNFPGRFSGRQFSNSRSEMNVSTLELGDSALYLCTSSQTQTGQTQYFGPGTRLTVL.

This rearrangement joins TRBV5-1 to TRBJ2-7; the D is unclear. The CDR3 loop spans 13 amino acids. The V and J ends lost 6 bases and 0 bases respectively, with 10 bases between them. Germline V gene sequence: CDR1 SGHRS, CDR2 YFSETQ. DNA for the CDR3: TGCGCCAGCAACGGCCCGAGCTCCTACGAGCAGTACTTC. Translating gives CASNGPSSYEQYF.